This T cell receptor (beta chain) was identified during a study of T cells expressing NK-cell markers. On the study more broadly: The eight sequenced donors comprised seven who were HCMV-seropositive and one who was seronegative. Study-wide points: NKG2C+ dominant clonotypes from several donors made up about 1.0-8% of CD8+ T cells. Dominance of the CD3+CD56-NKG2C+ fraction by these clonotypes also held in several donors.

As concerns this clonotype: The antigen is unknown.

UMIs accompanied the 5'RACE template switching by which TCR beta cDNA was made. After re-calling the 5' RACE reads, TCRdb lists one entry per CDR3 protein, DNA absent. This table lists under 500,000 distinct CDR3 sequences. The TCR sequence derives from a woman between 18 and 75 years old in good health. Sequencing input: blood T cells: a sorted CD56 or NKG2C T cell subset, CD4+ or CD8+ T cells, or bulk PBMC T cells (not recorded which).

The CDR3 is CASSSWWAQETQYF. This chain joins TRBV12-3 or TRBV12-4 and TRBJ2-5; with no DNA, the TCRdb D assignment of TRBD1 cannot be verified. This CDR3 is 14 amino acids long.